This TCR beta chain originates from a study of T cells expressing NK-cell markers. Study-wide context: Seven HCMV-seropositive donors and one seronegative donor made up the eight sequenced donors.

As to this clonotype: Its antigen is unidentified.

Study observations and caveats: Evidence did not settle whether expanded NKG2C+ T cell clones targeted HCMV. Each of 6 or 7 donors carried dominant NKG2C+ clonotypes accounting for about 1.0-7.5% of CD8+ T cells.

Germline assignment: CDR1 SNHLY and CDR2 FYNNEI. CDR3 length: 13 residues. TCRdb re-called the 5' RACE reads; every CDR3 protein appears as one record, without DNA. This table lists hundreds of thousands of distinct CDR3 sequences. This sequence joins TRBV2 and TRBJ1-3; TCRdb names TRBD1, which stays unverified in the absence of DNA. The sequenced material came from blood T cells: a sorted CD56 or NKG2C T cell subset, CD4+ or CD8+ T cells, or bulk PBMC T cells (not recorded which). This clonotype was sampled from a woman aged 18 to 75 in good health. The CDR3 loop is CASPREPGNTIYF.